The 21 T cell receptor beta chains below all came from one sample that was sequenced in a study of blood T cells in healthy people across ages. A second PCR, run for roughly 7 to 12 cycles, used a sample-barcoded 5' primer plus a J-beta primer mix. TCRdb recomputed calls from the 5' RACE reads with MiXCR, one row per CDR3 protein. Of some 900,000 distinct CDR3 sequences listed, 48% are singletons. Sequencing used blood. The receptors stem from a man younger than 40 in good health.

The chain links TRBV2 to TRBJ2-7; the D is unclear. The germline gives CDR1 SNHLY, CDR2 FYNNEI. Trimming shortened V by 7 bases and J by 3 bases, and 7 bases separated the two germline ends. This CDR3 has 11 amino acids. In DNA, the CDR3 is TGTGCCAGCACCTACTTCTACGAGCAGTACTTC. Translated, it gives CASTYFYEQYF.

The genes are TRBV6-2 or TRBV6-3 and TRBJ2-7; D is uncertain. Per the germline V gene, CDR1 is MNHEY and CDR2 is SVGEGT. V shed 5 bases and J shed 4 bases, with 12 bases lying between them. The CDR3 totals 13 residues. CDR3 coding DNA: TGTGCCAGCAGTATCACACCCCATTACGAGCAGTACTTC. This encodes CASSITPHYEQYF.

This rearrangement joins TRBV7-2 to TRBJ2-5; TRBD2 matches 10 bases. The ends lost 6 bases at V and 10 bases at J; junction bases unmatched: 26. Germline CDR1 SGHTA, CDR2 FQGNSA. The CDR3 is 19 residues long. Here the CDR3 reads CASSPRAAGGRLDRLSQYF. As DNA, the CDR3 is TGTGCCAGCAGTCCAAGGGCAGCGGGGGGGCGTTTGGATCGCCTAAGCCAGTACTTC.

CDR3 amino acids: CASSTLWTGATSYEQYF. In DNA, the CDR3 is TGTGCCAGCAGCACCCTTTGGACAGGGGCTACGTCCTACGAGCAGTACTTC. The chain recombines TRBV21-1 with TRBJ2-7; the table gives TRBD1 as D, unverified against the DNA. TRBV21-1 is a pseudogene locus. The CDR3 runs 17 residues.

This clonotype was observed at least ten times. The rearrangement links TRBV6-2 or TRBV6-3 to TRBJ2-7; the D gene is possibly TRBD2 (5 bases). CDR1 and CDR2 (germline): MNHEY, SVGEGT. Trimming removed 8 bases at V and 1 base at J, with 12 bases between. This CDR3 comprises 13 residues. In DNA form, the CDR3 reads TGTGCCAGCTCGAGGGCCGGGTCCTACGAGCAGTACTTC. Encoded protein: CASSRAGSYEQYF.

This chain joins TRBV20-1 and TRBJ2-4; TRBD1 or TRBD2 may be the D gene (5 bases each). The CDR3 is 12 residues long. Between the trimmed V and J ends, which lost 8 bases and 13 bases, there was a span of 21 bases. Per the germline V gene, CDR1 is DFQATT and CDR2 is SNEGSKA (reference sequence). The CDR3 loop reads CSSPVGPWEQYF. Written as DNA, the CDR3 is TGCAGTAGTCCGGTGGGACCTTGGGAGCAGTACTTC.

The gene calls are TRBV4-3 and TRBJ1-2; D may be TRBD1 (5 bases). The germline CDR1 and CDR2 sequences are LGHNA and YSLEER. Trimming left V 3 bases short and J 8 bases short, with 19 bases between. CDR3 length: 15 amino acids. The CDR3, as DNA: TGCGCCAGCAGCCAGGGAGACAGAACCCCCCGGGGCTACACCTTC. As protein: CASSQGDRTPRGYTF.

This clonotype was detected only a few times. This rearrangement joins TRBV7-2 to TRBJ2-4; 11 nucleotides match TRBD2. This CDR3 comprises 16 residues. The J segment lost 7 bases and the V segment lost 1 base, leaving 6 bases of the junction unmatched. Germline CDR1 SGHTA, CDR2 FQGNSA. In nucleotides, the CDR3 is TGTGCCAGCAGCTTAGTGGTTAGCGGGGGGGCGAACATTCAGTACTTC. This sequence encodes CASSLVVSGGANIQYF.

The V gene is TRBV12-3 or TRBV12-4, the J gene TRBJ2-6; D remains ambiguous. V shed 1 base and J shed 4 bases, with 8 bases lying between them. The CDR3 is made up of 15 amino acids. The DNA of the CDR3 is TGTGCCAGCAGTTTAGATCCGACGGGGGCCAACGTCCTGACTTTC. It is translated as CASSLDPTGANVLTF.

In nucleotides, the CDR3 is TGCAGTGCTCCCGACTACAGGGGCAGCTCTGGAAACACCATATATTTT. Protein product: CSAPDYRGSSGNTIYF. The chain joins TRBV20-1 to TRBJ1-3, with 7 bases fitting TRBD1. Looked up from germline, CDR1 is DFQATT and CDR2 is SNEGSKA (reference sequence). The CDR3 is 16 amino acids. Unmatched junction bases numbered 10, after V lost 5 bases and J lost 0 bases.

This clonotype was detected a few times. The V call is TRBV6-2 or TRBV6-3, the J call TRBJ2-7; possibly TRBD1 or TRBD2 for D (5 bases each). CDR3 length: 16 residues. Deletions cut 0 bases from V and 2 bases from J, with 14 bases between. Germline-derived CDR1 and CDR2 are MNHEY and SVGEGT. The CDR3 protein is CASSYSSARDPYEQYF. CDR3 bases: TGTGCCAGCAGTTACTCTTCTGCCAGGGACCCCTACGAGCAGTACTTC.

The chain joins TRBV20-1 to TRBJ2-3; no clear D gene. Germline V lookup: CDR1 DFQATT, CDR2 SNEGSKA (reference sequence). The V and J ends lost 4 bases and 12 bases respectively, with 20 bases between them. The CDR3 loop spans 13 amino acids. The CDR3 DNA follows: TGCAGTGCTACAGCAATCTCCTCCCTTCCCCAGTATTTT. Its translation is CSATAISSLPQYF.

The genes are TRBV4-1 and TRBJ2-7, with D possibly matching TRBD1 (6 bases). V was shortened by 1 base and J by 6 bases, with 13 bases between the two germline ends. This CDR3 contains 14 residues. CDR1 and CDR2 (germline): MGHRA, YSYEKL. CDR3 sequence: CASSQGTAVGEQYF. The CDR3 DNA reads TGCGCCAGCAGCCAAGGGACAGCTGTTGGCGAGCAGTACTTC.

This clonotype was counted a few times. The chain couples TRBV5-1 to TRBJ1-2; D is perhaps TRBD1 (5 bases). The V end was cut by 4 bases, the J end by 6 bases, with 10 bases between. Germline V CDR1 and CDR2: SGHRS, YFSETQ. CDR3 length: 12 amino acids. The CDR3 sequence: CASSQGRDGYTF. CDR3 bases: TGCGCCAGCAGCCAGGGTCGCGATGGCTACACCTTC. The full variable domain, its missing parts supplied by reference TRBV5-1 and TRBJ1-2, is KAGVTQTPRYLIKTRGQQVTLSCSPISGHRSVSWYQQTPGQGLQFLFEYFSETQRNKGNFPGRFSGRQFSNSRSEMNVSTLELGDSALYLCASSQGRDGYTFGSGTRLTVV.

This clonotype appeared a single time. The rearrangement links TRBV27 to TRBJ2-1; the match to TRBD1 covers 9 bases. CDR3 length equals 16 residues. The V and J ends lost 4 bases and 7 bases, in that order; junction bases with no gene match: 11. In germline, CDR1 is MNHEY, CDR2 SMNVEV (reference sequence). CDR3 sequence: CASSSVDRGAGNEQFF. In DNA, the CDR3 is TGTGCCAGCAGTTCAGTGGACAGGGGCGCCGGGAATGAGCAGTTCTTC.

The chain uses TRBV7-2 and TRBJ2-1; D is unclear. Germline CDR1 is SGHTA and CDR2 is FQGNSA. The CDR3 is made up of 15 amino acids. Trimming stripped 1 base from V and 4 bases from J, with 11 bases between. As DNA, the CDR3 is TGTGCCAGCAGCTTAGGGTTTGGCAGTTACAATGAGCAGTTCTTC. It specifies CASSLGFGSYNEQFF. Complete variable domain (other parts from reference TRBV7-2 and TRBJ2-1): GAGVSQSPSNKVTEKGKDVELRCDPISGHTALYWYRQSLGQGLEFLIYFQGNSAPDKSGLPSDRFSAERTGGSVSTLTIQRTQQEDSAVYLCASSLGFGSYNEQFFGPGTRLTVL.

As for this clonotype: Because the CDR3's place on the DNA is in doubt, the DNA is left out and the CDR3 is given as listed by TCRdb. The chain joins TRBV9 to TRBJ2-4; the table gives TRBD1 as D, unverified against the DNA. Germline V gene data show CDR1 as SGDLS and CDR2 as YYNGEE. The CDR3 adds up to 15 amino acids, both ends counted. The CDR3: CASSVAQGAIDEQCF.

J is TRBJ1-5 and V is TRBV10-3, with TRBD1 as a possible D gene (6 bases). CDR1 and CDR2 from the germline V gene are ENHRY and SYGVKD. With 4 bases removed from V and 3 bases from J, the gap between germline ends came to 13 bases. This CDR3 region has 15 residues. The CDR3 region is CAISAGGPDNQPQHF. DNA of the CDR3: TGTGCCATCAGTGCGGGGGGGCCCGACAATCAGCCCCAGCATTTT.

A few counts support this clonotype. The gene calls are TRBV20-1 and TRBJ1-2; possibly TRBD1 for D (5 bases). The V end lost 6 bases, the J end lost 2 bases, and 13 bases lay between the germline ends. This CDR3 spans 13 amino acids. CDR1 DFQATT and CDR2 SNEGSKA come from the germline V gene (reference sequence). In nucleotides, the CDR3 is TGCAGTGCCGAGGGACGGCGAAACTATGGCTACACCTTC. It translates to CSAEGRRNYGYTF.

This clonotype was picked up a small number of times. The chain has TRBV7-8 and TRBJ2-7; 7 nucleotides match TRBD2. CDR3 length: 15 residues. Germline CDR1 is SGHVS and CDR2 is FQNEAQ. V gave up 0 bases and J gave up 3 bases; unmatched junction bases: 5. CDR3: CASSLAGGVSYEQYF. The CDR3 DNA is TGTGCCAGCAGCTTAGCGGGGGGGGTGAGCTACGAGCAGTACTTC.

This clonotype has only a few counts. The chain recombines TRBV20-1 with TRBJ2-4; D unclear. CDR1 DFQATT and CDR2 SNEGSKA come from the germline V gene (reference sequence). The CDR3 spans 13 residues. Trimming left V 8 bases short and J 6 bases short, with 17 bases between. This chain's CDR3 is CSPPTENGNIQYF. The CDR3, as DNA: TGCAGTCCCCCGACGGAAAATGGAAACATTCAGTACTTC.